The clone carrying this T cell receptor beta chain has ten or more counts. This specimen comes from a study of neurological immune-mediated disorders. cDNA was made by 5'RACE with 10-nucleotide random UMIs. Each CDR3 protein gets one entry after TCRdb re-called the 5' RACE reads with MiXCR. The sample carries about 53,000 distinct CDR3 sequences, 7% to 10% recorded once. As for time point: longitudinal time-point 3. In germline, CDR1 is LGHDT, CDR2 YNNKEL (reference sequence). V lost 1 base and J lost 8, with 14 bases in between. The CDR3 is 14 residues long. The source material was PBMCs. The rearrangement uses TRBV3-1 and TRBJ1-2, with D unclear. This receptor was taken from a woman aged 40 to 50 in good health. CDR3 protein: CASSQGATGKGYTF. CDR3 DNA: TGTGCCAGCAGCCAAGGAGCGACCGGGAAAGGCTACACCTTC.